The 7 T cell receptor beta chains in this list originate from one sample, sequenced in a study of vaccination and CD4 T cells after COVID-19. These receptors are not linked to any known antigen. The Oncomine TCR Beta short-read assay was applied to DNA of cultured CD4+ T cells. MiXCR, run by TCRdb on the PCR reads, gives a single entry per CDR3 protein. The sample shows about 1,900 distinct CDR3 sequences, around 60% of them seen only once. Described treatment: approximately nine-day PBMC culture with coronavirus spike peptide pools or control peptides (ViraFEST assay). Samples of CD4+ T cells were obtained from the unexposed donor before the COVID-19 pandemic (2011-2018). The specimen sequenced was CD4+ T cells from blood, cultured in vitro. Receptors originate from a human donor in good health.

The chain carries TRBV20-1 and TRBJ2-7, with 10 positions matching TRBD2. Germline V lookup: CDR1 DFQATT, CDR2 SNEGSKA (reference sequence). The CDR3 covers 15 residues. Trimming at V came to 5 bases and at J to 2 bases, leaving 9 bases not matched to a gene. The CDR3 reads CSAQHGTSATYEQYF. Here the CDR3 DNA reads TGCAGTGCTCAACACGGGACTAGCGCGACCTACGAGCAGTACTTC.

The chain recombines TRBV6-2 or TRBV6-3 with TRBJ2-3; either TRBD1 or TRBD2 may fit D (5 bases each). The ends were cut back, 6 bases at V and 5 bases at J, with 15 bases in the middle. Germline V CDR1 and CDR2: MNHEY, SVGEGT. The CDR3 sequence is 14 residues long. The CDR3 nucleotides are TGTGCCAGCAGGGAAGGGACGGAGATAGATACGCAGTATTTT. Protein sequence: CASREGTEIDTQYF.

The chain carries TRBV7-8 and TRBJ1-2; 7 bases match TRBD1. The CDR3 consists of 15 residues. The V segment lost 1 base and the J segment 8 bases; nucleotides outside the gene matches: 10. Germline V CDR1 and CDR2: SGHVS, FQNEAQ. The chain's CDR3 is CASSLEPTGVGGYTF. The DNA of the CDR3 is TGTGCCAGCAGCTTAGAGCCTACAGGGGTGGGGGGCTACACCTTC.

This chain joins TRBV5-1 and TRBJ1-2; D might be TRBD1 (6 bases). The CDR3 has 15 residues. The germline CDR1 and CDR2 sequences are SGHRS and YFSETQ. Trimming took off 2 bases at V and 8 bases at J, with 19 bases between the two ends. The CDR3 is CASSFLPGGAQGYTF. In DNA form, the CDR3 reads TGCGCCAGCAGCTTCCTACCCGGGGGGGCGCAAGGCTACACCTTC.

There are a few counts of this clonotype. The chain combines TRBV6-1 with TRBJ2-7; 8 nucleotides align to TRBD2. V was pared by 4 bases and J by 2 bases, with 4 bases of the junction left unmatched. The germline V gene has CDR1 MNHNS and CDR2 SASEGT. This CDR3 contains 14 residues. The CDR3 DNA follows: TGTGCCAGCAGTGTGTTAGCGGGACCCTACGAGCAGTACTTC. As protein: CASSVLAGPYEQYF.

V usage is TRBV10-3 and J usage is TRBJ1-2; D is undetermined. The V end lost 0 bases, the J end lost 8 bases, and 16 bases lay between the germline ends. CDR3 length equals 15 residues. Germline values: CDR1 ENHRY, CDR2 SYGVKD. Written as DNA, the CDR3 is TGTGCCATCAGTGAGTCGCCCACAAGAGCCGCGGGCTACACCTTC. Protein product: CAISESPTRAAGYTF.

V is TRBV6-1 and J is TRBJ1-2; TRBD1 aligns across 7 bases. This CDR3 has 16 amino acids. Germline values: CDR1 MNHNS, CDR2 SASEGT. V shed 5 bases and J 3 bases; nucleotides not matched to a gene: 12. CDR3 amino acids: CASSQGGTVLHYGYTF. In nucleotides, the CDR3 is TGTGCCAGCAGTCAGGGGGGGACAGTACTTCACTATGGCTACACCTTC.